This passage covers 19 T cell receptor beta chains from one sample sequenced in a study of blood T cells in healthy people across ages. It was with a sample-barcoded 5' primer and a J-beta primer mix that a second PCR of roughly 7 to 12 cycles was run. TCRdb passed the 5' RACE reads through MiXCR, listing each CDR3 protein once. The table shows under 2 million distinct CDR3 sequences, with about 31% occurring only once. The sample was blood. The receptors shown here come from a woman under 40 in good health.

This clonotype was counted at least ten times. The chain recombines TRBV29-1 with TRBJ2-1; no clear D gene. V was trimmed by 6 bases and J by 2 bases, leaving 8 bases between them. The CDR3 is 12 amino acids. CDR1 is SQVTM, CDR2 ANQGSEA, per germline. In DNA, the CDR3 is TGCAGCGTGCACGGAGCCTACAATGAGCAGTTCTTC. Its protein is CSVHGAYNEQFF.

The CDR3 spells CASSLVVASGYEQYF. CDR3 nucleotides: TGTGCCAGCAGCTTAGTGGTCGCTAGCGGGTACGAGCAGTACTTC. V usage is TRBV7-2 and J usage is TRBJ2-7; 8 nucleotides align to TRBD2. Germline loops: CDR1 SGHTA, CDR2 FQGNSA. The V gene end was trimmed by 1 base and the J gene end by 4 bases; junction bases not matched to a gene: 6. This CDR3 is 15 amino acids long.

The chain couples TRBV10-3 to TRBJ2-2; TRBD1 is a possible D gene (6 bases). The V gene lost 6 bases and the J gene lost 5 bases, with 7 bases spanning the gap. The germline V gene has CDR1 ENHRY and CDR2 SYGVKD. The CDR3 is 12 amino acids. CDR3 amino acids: CAIRGQTGELFF. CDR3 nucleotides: TGTGCCATCAGAGGACAGACCGGGGAGCTGTTTTTT.

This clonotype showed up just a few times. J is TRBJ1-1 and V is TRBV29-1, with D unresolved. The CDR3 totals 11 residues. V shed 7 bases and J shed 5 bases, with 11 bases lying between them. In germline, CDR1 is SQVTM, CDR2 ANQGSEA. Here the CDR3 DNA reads TGCAGCGCCCTTCGAGGGACTGAAGCTTTCTTT. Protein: CSALRGTEAFF.

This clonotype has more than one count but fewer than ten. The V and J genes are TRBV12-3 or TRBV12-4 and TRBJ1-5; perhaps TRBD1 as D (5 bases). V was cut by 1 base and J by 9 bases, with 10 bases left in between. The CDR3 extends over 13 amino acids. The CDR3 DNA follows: TGTGCCAGCAGTTTAGACGGGGGTCCGCCCCAGCATTTT. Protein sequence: CASSLDGGPPQHF.

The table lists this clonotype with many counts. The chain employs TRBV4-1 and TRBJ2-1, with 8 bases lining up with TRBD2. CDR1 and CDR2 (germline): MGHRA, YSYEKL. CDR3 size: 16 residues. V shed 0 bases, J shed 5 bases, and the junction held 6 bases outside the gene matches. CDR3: CASSQDRAGGNNEQFF. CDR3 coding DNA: TGCGCCAGCAGCCAAGATCGGGCGGGGGGTAACAATGAGCAGTTCTTC.

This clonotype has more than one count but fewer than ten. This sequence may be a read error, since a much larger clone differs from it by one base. CDR3 sequence: CASRLLAGEASEQYF. The DNA for the CDR3 is TGTGCCAGCAGACTATTAGCGGGAGAGGCGAGTGAGCAGTACTTC. This chain links TRBV6-4 with TRBJ2-5; the match to TRBD2 covers 9 bases. V trimming: 6 bases; J trimming: 11 bases; junction bases outside the gene matches: 16. Germline V CDR1 and CDR2: MRHNA, SNTAGT. CDR3 length: 15 amino acids.

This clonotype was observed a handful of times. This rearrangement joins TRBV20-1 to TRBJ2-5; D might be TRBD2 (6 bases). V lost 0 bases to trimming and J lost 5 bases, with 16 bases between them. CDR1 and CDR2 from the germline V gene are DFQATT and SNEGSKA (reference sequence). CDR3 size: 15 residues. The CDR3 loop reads CSARESSAGGETQYF. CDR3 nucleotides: TGCAGTGCTAGAGAGTCTAGCGCAGGAGGGGAGACCCAGTACTTC.

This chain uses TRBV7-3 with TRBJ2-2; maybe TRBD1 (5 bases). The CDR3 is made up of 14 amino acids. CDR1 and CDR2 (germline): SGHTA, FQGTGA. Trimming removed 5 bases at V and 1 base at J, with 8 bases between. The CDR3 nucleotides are TGTGCCAGCAGCCCAGGGATGAACACCGGGGAGCTGTTTTTT. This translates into CASSPGMNTGELFF.

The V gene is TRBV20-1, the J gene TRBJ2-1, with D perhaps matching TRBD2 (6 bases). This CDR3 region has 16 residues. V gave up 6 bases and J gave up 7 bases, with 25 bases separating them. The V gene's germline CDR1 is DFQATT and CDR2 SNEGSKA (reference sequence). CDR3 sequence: CSAHHPGLALRNEQFF. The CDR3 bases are TGCAGTGCCCACCACCCCGGCCTAGCGTTAAGGAATGAGCAGTTCTTC.

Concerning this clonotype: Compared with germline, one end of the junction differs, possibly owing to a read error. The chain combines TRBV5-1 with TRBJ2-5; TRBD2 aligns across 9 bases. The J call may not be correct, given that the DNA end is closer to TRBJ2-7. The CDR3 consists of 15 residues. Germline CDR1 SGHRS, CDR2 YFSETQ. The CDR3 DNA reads TGCGCCGGCAGCTTGCCCGGTGGACTAGCGTACGAGCAGTACTTC. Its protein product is CAGSLPGGLAYEQYF.

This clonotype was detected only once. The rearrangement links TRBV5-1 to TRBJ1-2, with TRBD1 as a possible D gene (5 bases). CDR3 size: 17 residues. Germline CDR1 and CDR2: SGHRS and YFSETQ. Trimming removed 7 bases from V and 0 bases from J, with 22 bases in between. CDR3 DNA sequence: TGCGCCAGCCTCTCGGTAGGGACGGACCCTTCTAACTATGGCTACACCTTC. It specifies CASLSVGTDPSNYGYTF. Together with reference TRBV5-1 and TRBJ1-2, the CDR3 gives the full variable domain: KAGVTQTPRYLIKTRGQQVTLSCSPISGHRSVSWYQQTPGQGLQFLFEYFSETQRNKGNFPGRFSGRQFSNSRSEMNVSTLELGDSALYLCASLSVGTDPSNYGYTFGSGTRLTVV.

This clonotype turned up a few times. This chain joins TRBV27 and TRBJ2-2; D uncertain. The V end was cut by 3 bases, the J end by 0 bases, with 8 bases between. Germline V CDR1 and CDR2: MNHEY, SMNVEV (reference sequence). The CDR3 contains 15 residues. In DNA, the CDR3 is TGTGCCAGCAGTTTCGAGCCCCCGAACACCGGGGAGCTGTTTTTT. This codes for CASSFEPPNTGELFF.

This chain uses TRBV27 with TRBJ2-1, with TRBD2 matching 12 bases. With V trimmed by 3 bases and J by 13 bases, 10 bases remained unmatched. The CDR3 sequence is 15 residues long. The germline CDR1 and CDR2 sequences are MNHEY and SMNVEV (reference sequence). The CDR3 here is CASSLGSSGRAEQFF. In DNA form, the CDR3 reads TGTGCCAGCAGTTTGGGGTCTAGCGGGAGGGCAGAACAGTTCTTC.

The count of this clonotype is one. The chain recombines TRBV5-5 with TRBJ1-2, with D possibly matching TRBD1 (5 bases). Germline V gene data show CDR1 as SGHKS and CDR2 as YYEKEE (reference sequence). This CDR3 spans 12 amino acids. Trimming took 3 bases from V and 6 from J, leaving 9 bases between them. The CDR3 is CASSSAGHGYTF. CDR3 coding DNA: TGTGCCAGCAGCTCGGCAGGGCATGGCTACACCTTC.

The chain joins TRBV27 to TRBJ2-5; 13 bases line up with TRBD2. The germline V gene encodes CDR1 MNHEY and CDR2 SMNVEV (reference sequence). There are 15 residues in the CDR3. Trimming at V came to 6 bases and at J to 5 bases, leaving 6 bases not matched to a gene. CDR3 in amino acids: CASRPTSGRHETQYF. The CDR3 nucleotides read TGTGCCAGCAGACCGACTAGCGGGAGGCATGAGACCCAGTACTTC.

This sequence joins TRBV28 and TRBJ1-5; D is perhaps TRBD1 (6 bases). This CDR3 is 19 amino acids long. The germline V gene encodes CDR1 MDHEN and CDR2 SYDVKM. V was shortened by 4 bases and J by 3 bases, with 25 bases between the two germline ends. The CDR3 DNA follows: TGTGCCAGCAGTTACCCTCGGACAGAGGGGTCGGGATTCAATCAGCCCCAGCATTTT. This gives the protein CASSYPRTEGSGFNQPQHF. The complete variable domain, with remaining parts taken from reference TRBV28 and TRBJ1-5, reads DVKVTQSSRYLVKRTGEKVFLECVQDMDHENMFWYRQDPGLGLRLIYFSYDVKMKEKGDIPEGYSVSREKKERFSLILESASTNQTSMYLCASSYPRTEGSGFNQPQHFGDGTRLSIL.

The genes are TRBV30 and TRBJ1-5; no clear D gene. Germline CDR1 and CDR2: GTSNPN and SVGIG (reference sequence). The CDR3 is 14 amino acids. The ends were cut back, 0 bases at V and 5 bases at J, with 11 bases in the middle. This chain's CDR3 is CAWSVGLRDQPQHF. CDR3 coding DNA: TGTGCCTGGAGTGTTGGTCTCCGCGATCAGCCCCAGCATTTT.

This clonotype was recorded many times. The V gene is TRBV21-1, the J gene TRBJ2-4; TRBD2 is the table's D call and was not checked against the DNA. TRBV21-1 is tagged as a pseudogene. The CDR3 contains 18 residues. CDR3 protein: CASSKEATPRWAKNIQYF. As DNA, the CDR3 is TGTGCCAGCAGCAAAGAGGCCACTCCCCGGTGGGCCAAAAACATTCAGTACTTC.